The clone carrying this T cell receptor (beta chain) was picked up many times. This record belongs to a study of regulatory T cells in long-lasting Graves disease. Construction of the TCR beta libraries employed iRepertoire HTBI primers in conjunction with Arm-PCR of CDR3 regions. TCRdb re-called the multiplex PCR reads through MiXCR, storing one row per CDR3 protein. The sample gives roughly 510,000 distinct CDR3 sequences, about 15% of which show up once; around 13% is in the top ten. The time point here: newly diagnosed GD, antithyroid drugs for less than 3 months. There was RNA extracted from PBMCs, and the TCR library was made from it. The same sample was also used in a study of T cells in Graves' hyperthyroidism and ophthalmopathy. That publication notes: Patients aged 18 to 65 had newly diagnosed hyperthyroidism that had lasted under 2 months. Clonotypes that were expanded in thyroid above 0.001 mostly appeared in blood too.

The starting material was peripheral blood mononuclear cells (PBMCs), obtained at new diagnosis, from a patient treated with antithyroid drugs. The TCR comes from a man between 18 and 35 years old with Graves disease.

CDR3 sequence: CASSTGTERYNEQFF. As DNA, the CDR3 is TGTGCCAGCTCAACAGGGACAGAGCGTTACAATGAGCAGTTCTTC. V and J are TRBV18 and TRBJ2-1, with TRBD1 identical over 7 bases. Germline CDR1 is KGHSH and CDR2 is LQKENI. J was trimmed by 4 bases and V by 5 bases; bases with no gene match: 8. This CDR3 comprises 15 residues.